The rows below give T cell receptor beta chains drawn from one sample of a study of tissue T cells after allogeneic stem cell transplantation. Clones were read by immunoSEQ multiplex PCR, and TCRdb kept only the in-frame ones, dropping some. Among 6,300 or so clones listed, about two thirds were seen once. This sample comprised tissue from the rectum, obtained at autopsy. Receptor source: a woman between 18 and 49 years old with breast cancer. Each CDR3 is given with its conserved first and last residue. Fields, in order: J gene, V gene, CDR3 protein.

j_call: TRBJ2-7
v_call: TRBV29-1
cdr3_aa: CSVGSNGDEQYF

j_call: TRBJ1-5
v_call: TRBV6-5
cdr3_aa: CASIPGQVDQPQHF

j_call: TRBJ2-2
v_call: TRBV30
cdr3_aa: CAWQGQRTGELFF

j_call: TRBJ2-5
v_call: TRBV5-1
cdr3_aa: CASSLNRWQETQYF

j_call: TRBJ2-5
v_call: TRBV5-6
cdr3_aa: CASRGAGAGLETQYF

j_call: TRBJ2-7
v_call: TRBV24-1
cdr3_aa: CATTLDVDSSYEQYF

j_call: TRBJ1-5
v_call: TRBV4-1
cdr3_aa: CASSQSSSNQPQHF

j_call: TRBJ2-1
v_call: TRBV30
cdr3_aa: CAWSTGQQYNEQFF

j_call: TRBJ1-6
v_call: TRBV4-3
cdr3_aa: CASSQVAGIDNSPLHF

j_call: TRBJ2-7
v_call: TRBV6-5
cdr3_aa: CATRQRQHYEQYF

j_call: TRBJ1-1
v_call: TRBV15
cdr3_aa: CATSRSRTNTEAFF

j_call: TRBJ2-7
v_call: TRBV27
cdr3_aa: CASSPLDKYYEQYF

j_call: TRBJ1-2
v_call: TRBV6-2/TRBV6-3
cdr3_aa: CASSYAGTGGYTF

j_call: TRBJ1-1
v_call: TRBV11-3
cdr3_aa: CASSPEGTDTEAFF

j_call: TRBJ1-3
v_call: TRBV5-1
cdr3_aa: CASSFVPPTASGNTIYF

j_call: TRBJ2-7
v_call: TRBV6-2/TRBV6-3
cdr3_aa: CASSSRFDSPMSSYEQYF

j_call: TRBJ2-1
v_call: TRBV7-9
cdr3_aa: CASSLVSGTVGNEQFF

j_call: TRBJ2-2
v_call: TRBV11-2
cdr3_aa: CASSLTGRVAGELFF

j_call: TRBJ2-2
v_call: TRBV27
cdr3_aa: CASSLSGTNTGELFF

j_call: TRBJ2-1
v_call: TRBV19
cdr3_aa: CATKGGLPYNEQFF

j_call: TRBJ1-2
v_call: TRBV4-3
cdr3_aa: CASSQDAGPFITF

j_call: TRBJ2-1
v_call: TRBV9
cdr3_aa: CASSALGLANYNEQFF

j_call: TRBJ1-6
v_call: TRBV5-1
cdr3_aa: CASSLEEMGSPLHF

j_call: TRBJ1-1
v_call: TRBV28
cdr3_aa: CASRGGGSGLFNTEAFF

j_call: TRBJ1-2
v_call: TRBV4-3
cdr3_aa: CASSQDRYGYTF

j_call: TRBJ2-5
v_call: TRBV5-4
cdr3_aa: CASSSAWGQETQYF

j_call: TRBJ1-5
v_call: TRBV19
cdr3_aa: CASRDTNQPQHF

j_call: TRBJ1-5
v_call: TRBV2
cdr3_aa: CASSERTGGGNQPQHF

j_call: TRBJ2-1
v_call: TRBV7-8
cdr3_aa: CASSFFGRGFREQFF

j_call: TRBJ2-1
v_call: TRBV6-6
cdr3_aa: CASSHTPSGASYNEQFF

j_call: TRBJ2-7
v_call: TRBV6-1
cdr3_aa: CASSEELAGAYEQYF

j_call: TRBJ2-3
v_call: TRBV3-1/TRBV3-2
cdr3_aa: CASSQPTTGLAGVRGTDTQYF

j_call: TRBJ2-7
v_call: TRBV4-2
cdr3_aa: CASSQEAASGGSTYEQYF

j_call: TRBJ1-2
v_call: TRBV5-6
cdr3_aa: CASSFDRGNYGYTF

j_call: TRBJ2-5
v_call: TRBV18
cdr3_aa: CASSPSGGRETQYF

j_call: TRBJ1-4
v_call: TRBV4-2
cdr3_aa: CASSSYGGSLGEKLFF

j_call: TRBJ2-5
v_call: TRBV5-6
cdr3_aa: CASSLLGSAGSRETQYF

j_call: TRBJ2-3
v_call: TRBV4-3
cdr3_aa: CASSRLTGGETDTQYF

j_call: TRBJ1-1
v_call: TRBV30
cdr3_aa: CATSGWVGSAEAFF

j_call: TRBJ2-6
v_call: TRBV14
cdr3_aa: CASSQDSSSGANVLTF

j_call: TRBJ2-3
v_call: TRBV6-5
cdr3_aa: CASRGGLGTDTQYF

j_call: TRBJ1-2
v_call: TRBV29-1
cdr3_aa: CSVAARDGYGYTF

j_call: TRBJ2-5
v_call: TRBV11-2
cdr3_aa: CASSLEGSGSGTQYF

j_call: TRBJ2-7
v_call: TRBV7-9
cdr3_aa: CASSLHDGLDEQYF

j_call: TRBJ1-2
v_call: TRBV30
cdr3_aa: CAWSKGRDYGYTF

j_call: TRBJ1-2
v_call: TRBV30
cdr3_aa: CAWRRGQTPNYGYTF

j_call: TRBJ2-3
v_call: TRBV18
cdr3_aa: CASSPQTDTQYF

j_call: TRBJ2-1
v_call: TRBV3-1/TRBV3-2
cdr3_aa: CASSQDRGLAGAYNEQFF

j_call: TRBJ2-7
v_call: TRBV28
cdr3_aa: CASSPGQLYEQYF

j_call: TRBJ2-5
v_call: TRBV5-6
cdr3_aa: CASSTVRGDKTQYF

j_call: TRBJ1-4
v_call: TRBV21-1
cdr3_aa: CASTPPDTNEKLFF

j_call: TRBJ2-3
v_call: TRBV28
cdr3_aa: CASRGGSWGTDTQYF

j_call: TRBJ1-3
v_call: TRBV19
cdr3_aa: CASSPRVDGNTIYF

j_call: TRBJ2-4
v_call: TRBV18
cdr3_aa: CASSLTSRGETIQYF

j_call: TRBJ1-3
v_call: TRBV9
cdr3_aa: CASSVDGAKGNTIYF

j_call: TRBJ2-7
v_call: TRBV28
cdr3_aa: CASRTGQYEQYF

j_call: TRBJ1-1
v_call: TRBV5-1
cdr3_aa: CASSLELGTEAFF

j_call: TRBJ1-6
v_call: TRBV7-9
cdr3_aa: CASSTTSSYNSPLHF

j_call: TRBJ2-3
v_call: TRBV5-5
cdr3_aa: CASSRDGTRTDTQYF